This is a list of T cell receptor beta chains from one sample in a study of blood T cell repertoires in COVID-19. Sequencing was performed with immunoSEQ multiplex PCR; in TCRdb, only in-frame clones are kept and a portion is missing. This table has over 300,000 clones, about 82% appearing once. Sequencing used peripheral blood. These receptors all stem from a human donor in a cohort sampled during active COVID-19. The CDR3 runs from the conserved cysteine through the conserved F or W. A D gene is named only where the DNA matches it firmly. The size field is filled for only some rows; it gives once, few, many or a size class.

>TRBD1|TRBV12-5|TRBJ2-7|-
TGTGCTAGTGGGAGGGACAGCTCCTACGAGCAGTACTTC
CASGRDSSYEQYF
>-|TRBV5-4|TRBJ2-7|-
TGTGCCAGCAGCTTGGTCGGGACTTATCACGAGCAGTACTTC
CASSLVGTYHEQYF
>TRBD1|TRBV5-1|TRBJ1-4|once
TGCGCCAGCAGCACCCGGGACAGGATCAATGAAAAACTGTTTTTT
CASSTRDRINEKLFF
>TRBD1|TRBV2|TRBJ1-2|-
TGTGCCAGCAGCCTACCCCAAGGACAGGCCTATGGCTACACCTTC
CASSLPQGQAYGYTF
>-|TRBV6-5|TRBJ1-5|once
TGTGCCAGCGCAGGGGTAGGCAATCAGCCCCAGCATTTT
CASAGVGNQPQHF
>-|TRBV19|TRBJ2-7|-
TGTGCCAGTAGTATAAGCGGCGAGCAGTACTTC
CASSISGEQYF
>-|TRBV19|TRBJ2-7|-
TGTGCCAGTAGTCTACAACAGGGTTGGTCCTACGAGCAGTACTTC
CASSLQQGWSYEQYF
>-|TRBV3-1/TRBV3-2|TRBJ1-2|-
TGTGCCAGCAGCGATGGGGGCACCAGACCGTATGGCTACACCTTC
CASSDGGTRPYGYTF
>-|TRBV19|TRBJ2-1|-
TGTGCCAGTAGTACCCACGGGGGGCCATCCTACAATGAGCAGTTCTTC
CASSTHGGPSYNEQFF
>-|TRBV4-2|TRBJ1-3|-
TGTGCCAGCAGCCAAGAATTGCTGGCAGAACGCTCTGGAAACACCATATATTTT
CASSQELLAERSGNTIYF
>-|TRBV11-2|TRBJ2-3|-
TGTGCCAGCAGCTTATTTCCGGGATACACAGATACGCAGTATTTT
CASSLFPGYTDTQYF
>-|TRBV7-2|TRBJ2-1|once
TGTGCCAGCAGCCCTACGGGGGGCCTGGGGAATATGTTCTTC
CASSPTGGLGNMFF
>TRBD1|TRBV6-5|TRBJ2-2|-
TGTGCCAGCAGCGCAGGGGGATATATCGCCGGGGAGCTGTTTTTT
CASSAGGYIAGELFF
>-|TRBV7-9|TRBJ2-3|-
TGTGCCAGCACCCTCAACAGGGCATCGACAGATACGCAGTATTTT
CASTLNRASTDTQYF
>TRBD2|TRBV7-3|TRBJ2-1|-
TGTGCCAGCAGCTTAGCCCCTCCTGGGACTAGCGGAAGCTCCTACAATGAGCAGTTCTTC
CASSLAPPGTSGSSYNEQFF
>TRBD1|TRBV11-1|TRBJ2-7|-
TGTGCCAGCAGCCGGGACAGGGGTAAGGTCTACGAGCAGTACTTC
CASSRDRGKVYEQYF
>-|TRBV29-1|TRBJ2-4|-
TGCAGCGTTGAAGATCGGGCCAAAAACATTCAGTACTTC
CSVEDRAKNIQYF
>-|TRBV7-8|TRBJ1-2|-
TGTGCCAGCAGCTTTTATGGAGACCCTAACTATGGCTACACCTTC
CASSFYGDPNYGYTF
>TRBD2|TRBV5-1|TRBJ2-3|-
TGCGCCAGCAGCTTGGGACTAGCGGGGGGAGATACGCAGTATTTT
CASSLGLAGGDTQYF
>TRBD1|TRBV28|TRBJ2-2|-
TGTGCCAGCAGTTTAATTGGGACAGGGCACACCGGGGAGCTGTTTTTT
CASSLIGTGHTGELFF
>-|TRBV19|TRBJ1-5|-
TGTGCCAGTAGTATGGTGGCCAATCAGCCCCAGCATTTT
CASSMVANQPQHF
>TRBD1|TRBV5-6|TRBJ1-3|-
TGTGCCAGCAGCTACCCTGGGACAGTCGAAAACACCATATATTTT
CASSYPGTVENTIYF
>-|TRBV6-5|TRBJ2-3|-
TGTGCCAGCAGTTACTCGAGGGCAGATACGCAGTATTTT
CASSYSRADTQYF
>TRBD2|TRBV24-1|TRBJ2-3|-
TGTGCCACCAGTGAAGGGACTAGCGGGGGGGCAGCAGATACGCAGTATTTT
CATSEGTSGGAADTQYF
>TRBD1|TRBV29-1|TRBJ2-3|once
TGCAGCGTTGAGGGTCGGACAGGGGGTAGCGATACGCAGTATTTT
CSVEGRTGGSDTQYF
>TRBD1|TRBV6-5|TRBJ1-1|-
TGTGCCAGCAGTTACTCGGACAGGGGATACCCTGAAGCTTTCTTT
CASSYSDRGYPEAFF
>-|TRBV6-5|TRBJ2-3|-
TGTGCCAGCAGACCGGCCCCACAGGGAGATACGCAGTATTTT
CASRPAPQGDTQYF
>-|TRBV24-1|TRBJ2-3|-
TGTGCCACCAGTGCAGCAGATACGCAGTATTTT
CATSAADTQYF
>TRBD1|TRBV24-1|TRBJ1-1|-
TGTGCCACCAGTCAGGGGGAGAACACTGAAGCTTTCTTT
CATSQGENTEAFF
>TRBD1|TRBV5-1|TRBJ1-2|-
TGCGCCAGCAGCCAAGGGACAGTCTATGGCTACACCTTC
CASSQGTVYGYTF
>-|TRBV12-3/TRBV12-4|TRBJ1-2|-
TGTGCCAGCAGTTTTTATAGCTATGGCTACACCTTC
CASSFYSYGYTF
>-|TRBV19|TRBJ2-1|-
TGTGCCAGTAGTACATCGACGCGGCCCCTTGTGAATGAGCAGTTCTTC
CASSTSTRPLVNEQFF
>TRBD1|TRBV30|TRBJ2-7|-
TGTGCCTGGAGTCTCAAAATTCTGGACAGGGAGTACGAGCAGTACTTC
CAWSLKILDREYEQYF
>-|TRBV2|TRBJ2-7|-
TGTGCCAGCAGATCTCGGGTTTACGAGCAGTACTTC
CASRSRVYEQYF
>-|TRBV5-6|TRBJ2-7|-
TGTGCCAGCAGCTTGGAACTCCGGGGGGCCTACTCCTACGAGCAGTACTTC
CASSLELRGAYSYEQYF
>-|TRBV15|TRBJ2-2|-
TGTGCCACCAGTCACAGGAACACCGGGGAGCTGTTTTTT
CATSHRNTGELFF
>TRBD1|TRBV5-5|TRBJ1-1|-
TGTGCCAGCACCATTAGGGCCACACAGGGGAATACTGAAGCTTTCTTT
CASTIRATQGNTEAFF
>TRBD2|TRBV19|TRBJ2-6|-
TGTGCCAGTAACCCGGGGGGTGGGGCCAACGTCCTGACTTTC
CASNPGGGANVLTF
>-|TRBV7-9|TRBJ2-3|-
TGTGCCAGCAGCCCGCCGGGAGCAACCCGAGATACGCAGTATTTT
CASSPPGATRDTQYF
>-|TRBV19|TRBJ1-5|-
TGTGCCAGTAGTATAGACCTTAGGGGAAGGGAGGATCAGCCCCAGCATTTT
CASSIDLRGREDQPQHF
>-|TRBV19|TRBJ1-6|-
TGTGCCAGTAGTGTATCCTATAATTCACCCCTCCACTTT
CASSVSYNSPLHF
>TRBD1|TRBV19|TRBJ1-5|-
TGTGCCAGTAGTATAGATTCGGGGACAGGGGGCAATCAGCCCCAGCATTTT
CASSIDSGTGGNQPQHF
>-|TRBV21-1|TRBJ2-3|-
TGTGCCACTCCTAGCGGGCACACAGATACGCAGTATTTT
CATPSGHTDTQYF
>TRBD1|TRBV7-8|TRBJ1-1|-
TGTGCCAGCAGCTTAGGGGACAGGGGGAAAGCGAACACTGAAGCTTTCTTT
CASSLGDRGKANTEAFF
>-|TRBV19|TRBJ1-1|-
TGTGCCAGTAAAAGAGAAGTATACACTGAAGCTTTCTTT
CASKREVYTEAFF
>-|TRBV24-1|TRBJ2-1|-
TGTGCCACCAGTGTTCATCCGTTACAGGACTACAATGAGCAGTTCTTC
CATSVHPLQDYNEQFF